This is a list of T cell receptor beta chains from one sample in a study of CD8 T cells in Susac syndrome. TCRdb fed the immunoSEQ multiplex PCR reads into MiXCR, producing one record per CDR3 protein. The sample carries 200,000 to 250,000 distinct CDR3 sequences, approximately 92% recorded once. The source material was CD4+ T cells from PBMCs. The origin of the receptors is a human donor with multiple sclerosis. CDR3s include the opening cysteine and the closing phenylalanine or tryptophan. Fields, in order: CDR3 length, clone size, V gene, D gene, J gene, CDR3 DNA, CDR3 protein. The D gene is left open where the match is weak. Size is stated for part of the rows, as once, few or many counts, or as a class when the clone is expanded.

>15|-|TRBV5-6|-|TRBJ2-2
TGTGCCAGCGGACACAGGGAGAGGGGTGCCGGGGAGCTGTTTTTT
CASGHRERGAGELFF
>16|-|TRBV6-1|TRBD1|TRBJ1-3
TGTGCCAGCAGCCCCGGGACAGGGGTTTCTGGAAACACCATATATTTT
CASSPGTGVSGNTIYF
>13|-|TRBV5-4|-|TRBJ2-3
TGTGCCAGCAGCTTCGCTCCCCCAGATACGCAGTATTTT
CASSFAPPDTQYF
>15|-|TRBV15|TRBD1|TRBJ1-4
TGTGCCACCAGCAGCAGGGGGCGAGTTGGTGAAAAACTGTTTTTT
CATSSRGRVGEKLFF
>15|-|TRBV28|TRBD1|TRBJ2-5
TGTGCCAGCAGCCATGGGACAGAACGTAGAAAGACCCAGTACTTC
CASSHGTERRKTQYF
>18|-|TRBV9|TRBD1|TRBJ2-5
TGTGCCAGCAGCCCTGGAGTGGGGGGACAGGGGGTTCAAGAGACCCAGTACTTC
CASSPGVGGQGVQETQYF
>15|-|TRBV4-1|TRBD1|TRBJ1-1
TGCGCCAGCAGCCAGCCGGGACAGGGGGACACTGAAGCTTTCTTT
CASSQPGQGDTEAFF
>15|-|TRBV4-1|-|TRBJ2-7
TGCGCCAGCAGCCAACCTCGACAGGACCGCTACGAGCAGTACTTC
CASSQPRQDRYEQYF
>12|-|TRBV20-1|-|TRBJ2-2
TGCAGTGCTAGGGTCGGTACCGGGGAGCTGTTTTTT
CSARVGTGELFF
>14|-|TRBV11-3|-|TRBJ1-1
TGTGCCAGCAGCTTAGATAGCCGTCCGTCCGAGGAATTCTTT
CASSLDSRPSEEFF
>13|once|TRBV7-3|-|TRBJ2-2
TGTGCCAGCAGCGAACAATCCACCGGGGAGCTGTTTTTT
CASSEQSTGELFF
>15|once|TRBV7-6|-|TRBJ1-2
TGTGCCAGCAGCCCGCGGGACATACCTAACTATGGCTACACCTTC
CASSPRDIPNYGYTF
>14|-|TRBV29-1|-|TRBJ1-2
TGCAGCGTTGGCCCTGCGGGCGGGGCCTATGGCTACACCTTC
CSVGPAGGAYGYTF
>14|-|TRBV9|-|TRBJ2-3
TGTGCCAGCAGCGTAATCGGGGCCGAGGATACGCAGTATTTT
CASSVIGAEDTQYF
>11|-|TRBV10-3|-|TRBJ2-5
TGTGCCACGCGGACAGAAGAGACCCAGTACTTC
CATRTEETQYF
>19|-|TRBV23-1|-|TRBJ2-4
TGCGCCAGCAGTCGGGGCCAGGGGTATAGTTGGACGGCCAAAAACATTCAGTACTTC
CASSRGQGYSWTAKNIQYF
>14|-|TRBV2|-|TRBJ2-3
TGTGCCAGCAGTCTGGCGCGTAGCACAGATACGCAGTATTTT
CASSLARSTDTQYF
>13|-|TRBV29-1|-|TRBJ1-1
TGCAGCGTTGGATTAGGAGGGCGGGATGAAGCTTTCTTT
CSVGLGGRDEAFF
>16|-|TRBV3-1|TRBD2|TRBJ2-5
TGTGCCAGCAGCCGTCGACTAGCGGGAGGGAGAGAGACCCAGTACTTC
CASSRRLAGGRETQYF
>15|-|TRBV7-2|TRBD1|TRBJ2-3
TGTGCCAGCAGCGACACAGGGGCTAGCACAGATACGCAGTATTTT
CASSDTGASTDTQYF
>13|-|TRBV20-1|-|TRBJ1-2
TGCAGTGCGCAGCCTGGGGAAGGCTATGGCTACACCTTC
CSAQPGEGYGYTF
>18|-|TRBV6-5|TRBD1|TRBJ2-6
TGTGCCAGCAGTTACCCCGGGACAGGGGGCTCTGGGGCCAACGTCCTGACTTTC
CASSYPGTGGSGANVLTF
>16|-|TRBV3-1|-|TRBJ1-2
TGTGCCAGCAGCCAAGATCCCTCCGGAGGGATGGATGGCTACACCTTC
CASSQDPSGGMDGYTF
>18|-|TRBV4-2|TRBD2|TRBJ2-5
TGTGCCAGCAGCCTCGGGACTAGCGGGGGGGACACCCAAGAGACCCAGTACTTC
CASSLGTSGGDTQETQYF
>12|-|TRBV5-1|-|TRBJ2-5
TGCGCCAGCAGCTTGGATTTGGAGGCCCAGTACTTC
CASSLDLEAQYF
>15|-|TRBV9|-|TRBJ2-6
TGTGCCAGCAGCGTAGGACACTCTGGGGCCAACGTCCTGACTTTC
CASSVGHSGANVLTF
>15|-|TRBV20-1|TRBD1|TRBJ2-3
TGCAGTGCTACGCTGGCAGGGGGCTTCACAGATACGCAGTATTTT
CSATLAGGFTDTQYF
>13|-|TRBV24-1|TRBD2|TRBJ2-2
TGTGCCACCAGTGACCCACTAGCGCAAGGGCTGTTTTTT
CATSDPLAQGLFF
>15|-|TRBV7-9|-|TRBJ2-1
TGTGCCAGCAGCTTAGGGAGGGGGCCCTACAATGAGCAGTTCTTC
CASSLGRGPYNEQFF
>12|-|TRBV3-1|-|TRBJ2-7
TGTGCCAGCAGCCAAGTCTGGTACGAGCAGTACTTC
CASSQVWYEQYF
>14|-|TRBV19|-|TRBJ2-1
TGTGCCAGTAGTATAGGACAACGAGGGGATGAGCAGTTCTTC
CASSIGQRGDEQFF
>15|-|TRBV29-1|-|TRBJ2-5
TGCAGCGTTTACCCCCTCGGGACCCCCTTCGAGACCCAGTACTTC
CSVYPLGTPFETQYF
>15|-|TRBV15|TRBD2|TRBJ2-5
TGTGCCACCAGCAAGGCCTTGACGCGGGGGGAGACCCAGTACTTC
CATSKALTRGETQYF
>14|few|TRBV13|TRBD1|TRBJ1-1
TGTGCCAGCAGCTTAGAAGGGGGCAGGACTGAAGCTTTCTTT
CASSLEGGRTEAFF
>16|once|TRBV28|TRBD1|TRBJ1-5
TGTGCCAGCAGCCCTTACAGGGGGCGAGGCAATCAGCCCCAGCATTTT
CASSPYRGRGNQPQHF
>13|-|TRBV30|-|TRBJ1-4
TGTGCCTGGAGAAGGACAGAGAATGAAAAACTGTTTTTT
CAWRRTENEKLFF
>12|-|TRBV9|TRBD2|TRBJ2-1
TGTGCCAGCAGCGTATGGGGGGGTGAGCAGTTCTTC
CASSVWGGEQFF
>13|-|TRBV29-1|-|TRBJ1-5
TGCAGCGTTGGGTCCCAAAGCAATCAGCCCCAGCATTTT
CSVGSQSNQPQHF
>13|-|TRBV6-1|-|TRBJ1-2
TGTGCCAGCATGGTTATGGGAAGCTATGGCTACACCTTC
CASMVMGSYGYTF
>13|-|TRBV28|-|TRBJ1-1
TGTGCCAGCACTCTCGACCGAAACACTGAAGCTTTCTTT
CASTLDRNTEAFF
>11|-|TRBV2|-|TRBJ2-1
TGTGCCAGCAGTGTTTCAAATGAGCAGTTCTTC
CASSVSNEQFF
>18|-|TRBV3-1|-|TRBJ2-1
TGTGCCAGCAGCCGCCTCCCCCGTGGGGTGTTATCCTACAATGAGCAGTTCTTC
CASSRLPRGVLSYNEQFF
>16|-|TRBV9|TRBD2|TRBJ2-1
TGTGCCAGCAGCGTGGGGACTAGCGGGGTGGTCGATGAGCAGTTCTTC
CASSVGTSGVVDEQFF
>13|-|TRBV5-5|-|TRBJ1-2
TGTGCCAGCAGCTTGGACAGAGGTAGTGGCTACACCTTC
CASSLDRGSGYTF
>14|-|TRBV9|TRBD1|TRBJ1-4
TGTGCCAGCAGCACTTGGGACAGCATCTTTCTCCCCGGTTTT
CASSTWDSIFLPGF
>15|-|TRBV6-6|-|TRBJ1-5
TGTGTTTCATCCTCAGGAGGGGTTAGCAATCAGCCCCAGCATTTT
CVSSSGGVSNQPQHF
>13|-|TRBV6-2/TRBV6-3|-|TRBJ2-1
TGTGCCAGCAGTTACCCCGGGGTCCGTGAGCAGTTCTTC
CASSYPGVREQFF
>13|once|TRBV3-1|TRBD2|TRBJ2-5
TGTGCCAGCAGTGGGACTAGCAGAGAGACCCAGTACTTC
CASSGTSRETQYF
>14|-|TRBV29-1|TRBD1|TRBJ1-1
TGCAGCGTTGAGGCCGGGACAGGGGGCACTGAAGCTTTCTTT
CSVEAGTGGTEAFF
>13|-|TRBV20-1|TRBD2|TRBJ2-3
TGCAGTGCTTCCTTAGCGGGAGATGATACGCAGTATTTT
CSASLAGDDTQYF
>14|-|TRBV19|TRBD2|TRBJ2-3
TGTGCCAGTAGTTCGGGGGGAGAGGCAGATACGCAGTATTTT
CASSSGGEADTQYF
>13|-|TRBV6-5|-|TRBJ1-5
TGTGCCAGCAGGCCTAGTCGCAATCAGCCCCAGCATTTT
CASRPSRNQPQHF
>13|-|TRBV30|-|TRBJ1-5
TGTGCCTGGAGCCCGGCGGCAAATCAGCCCCAGCATTTT
CAWSPAANQPQHF
>19|-|TRBV2|-|TRBJ2-6
TGTGCCAGCAGGGGGGATGGACAAGCGGGTTTGGGCGGGGCCAACGTCCTGACTTTC
CASRGDGQAGLGGANVLTF
>13|-|TRBV12-3/TRBV12-4|-|TRBJ1-5
TGTGCCAGCAGTAGACAGAGCAATCAGCCCCAGCATTTT
CASSRQSNQPQHF